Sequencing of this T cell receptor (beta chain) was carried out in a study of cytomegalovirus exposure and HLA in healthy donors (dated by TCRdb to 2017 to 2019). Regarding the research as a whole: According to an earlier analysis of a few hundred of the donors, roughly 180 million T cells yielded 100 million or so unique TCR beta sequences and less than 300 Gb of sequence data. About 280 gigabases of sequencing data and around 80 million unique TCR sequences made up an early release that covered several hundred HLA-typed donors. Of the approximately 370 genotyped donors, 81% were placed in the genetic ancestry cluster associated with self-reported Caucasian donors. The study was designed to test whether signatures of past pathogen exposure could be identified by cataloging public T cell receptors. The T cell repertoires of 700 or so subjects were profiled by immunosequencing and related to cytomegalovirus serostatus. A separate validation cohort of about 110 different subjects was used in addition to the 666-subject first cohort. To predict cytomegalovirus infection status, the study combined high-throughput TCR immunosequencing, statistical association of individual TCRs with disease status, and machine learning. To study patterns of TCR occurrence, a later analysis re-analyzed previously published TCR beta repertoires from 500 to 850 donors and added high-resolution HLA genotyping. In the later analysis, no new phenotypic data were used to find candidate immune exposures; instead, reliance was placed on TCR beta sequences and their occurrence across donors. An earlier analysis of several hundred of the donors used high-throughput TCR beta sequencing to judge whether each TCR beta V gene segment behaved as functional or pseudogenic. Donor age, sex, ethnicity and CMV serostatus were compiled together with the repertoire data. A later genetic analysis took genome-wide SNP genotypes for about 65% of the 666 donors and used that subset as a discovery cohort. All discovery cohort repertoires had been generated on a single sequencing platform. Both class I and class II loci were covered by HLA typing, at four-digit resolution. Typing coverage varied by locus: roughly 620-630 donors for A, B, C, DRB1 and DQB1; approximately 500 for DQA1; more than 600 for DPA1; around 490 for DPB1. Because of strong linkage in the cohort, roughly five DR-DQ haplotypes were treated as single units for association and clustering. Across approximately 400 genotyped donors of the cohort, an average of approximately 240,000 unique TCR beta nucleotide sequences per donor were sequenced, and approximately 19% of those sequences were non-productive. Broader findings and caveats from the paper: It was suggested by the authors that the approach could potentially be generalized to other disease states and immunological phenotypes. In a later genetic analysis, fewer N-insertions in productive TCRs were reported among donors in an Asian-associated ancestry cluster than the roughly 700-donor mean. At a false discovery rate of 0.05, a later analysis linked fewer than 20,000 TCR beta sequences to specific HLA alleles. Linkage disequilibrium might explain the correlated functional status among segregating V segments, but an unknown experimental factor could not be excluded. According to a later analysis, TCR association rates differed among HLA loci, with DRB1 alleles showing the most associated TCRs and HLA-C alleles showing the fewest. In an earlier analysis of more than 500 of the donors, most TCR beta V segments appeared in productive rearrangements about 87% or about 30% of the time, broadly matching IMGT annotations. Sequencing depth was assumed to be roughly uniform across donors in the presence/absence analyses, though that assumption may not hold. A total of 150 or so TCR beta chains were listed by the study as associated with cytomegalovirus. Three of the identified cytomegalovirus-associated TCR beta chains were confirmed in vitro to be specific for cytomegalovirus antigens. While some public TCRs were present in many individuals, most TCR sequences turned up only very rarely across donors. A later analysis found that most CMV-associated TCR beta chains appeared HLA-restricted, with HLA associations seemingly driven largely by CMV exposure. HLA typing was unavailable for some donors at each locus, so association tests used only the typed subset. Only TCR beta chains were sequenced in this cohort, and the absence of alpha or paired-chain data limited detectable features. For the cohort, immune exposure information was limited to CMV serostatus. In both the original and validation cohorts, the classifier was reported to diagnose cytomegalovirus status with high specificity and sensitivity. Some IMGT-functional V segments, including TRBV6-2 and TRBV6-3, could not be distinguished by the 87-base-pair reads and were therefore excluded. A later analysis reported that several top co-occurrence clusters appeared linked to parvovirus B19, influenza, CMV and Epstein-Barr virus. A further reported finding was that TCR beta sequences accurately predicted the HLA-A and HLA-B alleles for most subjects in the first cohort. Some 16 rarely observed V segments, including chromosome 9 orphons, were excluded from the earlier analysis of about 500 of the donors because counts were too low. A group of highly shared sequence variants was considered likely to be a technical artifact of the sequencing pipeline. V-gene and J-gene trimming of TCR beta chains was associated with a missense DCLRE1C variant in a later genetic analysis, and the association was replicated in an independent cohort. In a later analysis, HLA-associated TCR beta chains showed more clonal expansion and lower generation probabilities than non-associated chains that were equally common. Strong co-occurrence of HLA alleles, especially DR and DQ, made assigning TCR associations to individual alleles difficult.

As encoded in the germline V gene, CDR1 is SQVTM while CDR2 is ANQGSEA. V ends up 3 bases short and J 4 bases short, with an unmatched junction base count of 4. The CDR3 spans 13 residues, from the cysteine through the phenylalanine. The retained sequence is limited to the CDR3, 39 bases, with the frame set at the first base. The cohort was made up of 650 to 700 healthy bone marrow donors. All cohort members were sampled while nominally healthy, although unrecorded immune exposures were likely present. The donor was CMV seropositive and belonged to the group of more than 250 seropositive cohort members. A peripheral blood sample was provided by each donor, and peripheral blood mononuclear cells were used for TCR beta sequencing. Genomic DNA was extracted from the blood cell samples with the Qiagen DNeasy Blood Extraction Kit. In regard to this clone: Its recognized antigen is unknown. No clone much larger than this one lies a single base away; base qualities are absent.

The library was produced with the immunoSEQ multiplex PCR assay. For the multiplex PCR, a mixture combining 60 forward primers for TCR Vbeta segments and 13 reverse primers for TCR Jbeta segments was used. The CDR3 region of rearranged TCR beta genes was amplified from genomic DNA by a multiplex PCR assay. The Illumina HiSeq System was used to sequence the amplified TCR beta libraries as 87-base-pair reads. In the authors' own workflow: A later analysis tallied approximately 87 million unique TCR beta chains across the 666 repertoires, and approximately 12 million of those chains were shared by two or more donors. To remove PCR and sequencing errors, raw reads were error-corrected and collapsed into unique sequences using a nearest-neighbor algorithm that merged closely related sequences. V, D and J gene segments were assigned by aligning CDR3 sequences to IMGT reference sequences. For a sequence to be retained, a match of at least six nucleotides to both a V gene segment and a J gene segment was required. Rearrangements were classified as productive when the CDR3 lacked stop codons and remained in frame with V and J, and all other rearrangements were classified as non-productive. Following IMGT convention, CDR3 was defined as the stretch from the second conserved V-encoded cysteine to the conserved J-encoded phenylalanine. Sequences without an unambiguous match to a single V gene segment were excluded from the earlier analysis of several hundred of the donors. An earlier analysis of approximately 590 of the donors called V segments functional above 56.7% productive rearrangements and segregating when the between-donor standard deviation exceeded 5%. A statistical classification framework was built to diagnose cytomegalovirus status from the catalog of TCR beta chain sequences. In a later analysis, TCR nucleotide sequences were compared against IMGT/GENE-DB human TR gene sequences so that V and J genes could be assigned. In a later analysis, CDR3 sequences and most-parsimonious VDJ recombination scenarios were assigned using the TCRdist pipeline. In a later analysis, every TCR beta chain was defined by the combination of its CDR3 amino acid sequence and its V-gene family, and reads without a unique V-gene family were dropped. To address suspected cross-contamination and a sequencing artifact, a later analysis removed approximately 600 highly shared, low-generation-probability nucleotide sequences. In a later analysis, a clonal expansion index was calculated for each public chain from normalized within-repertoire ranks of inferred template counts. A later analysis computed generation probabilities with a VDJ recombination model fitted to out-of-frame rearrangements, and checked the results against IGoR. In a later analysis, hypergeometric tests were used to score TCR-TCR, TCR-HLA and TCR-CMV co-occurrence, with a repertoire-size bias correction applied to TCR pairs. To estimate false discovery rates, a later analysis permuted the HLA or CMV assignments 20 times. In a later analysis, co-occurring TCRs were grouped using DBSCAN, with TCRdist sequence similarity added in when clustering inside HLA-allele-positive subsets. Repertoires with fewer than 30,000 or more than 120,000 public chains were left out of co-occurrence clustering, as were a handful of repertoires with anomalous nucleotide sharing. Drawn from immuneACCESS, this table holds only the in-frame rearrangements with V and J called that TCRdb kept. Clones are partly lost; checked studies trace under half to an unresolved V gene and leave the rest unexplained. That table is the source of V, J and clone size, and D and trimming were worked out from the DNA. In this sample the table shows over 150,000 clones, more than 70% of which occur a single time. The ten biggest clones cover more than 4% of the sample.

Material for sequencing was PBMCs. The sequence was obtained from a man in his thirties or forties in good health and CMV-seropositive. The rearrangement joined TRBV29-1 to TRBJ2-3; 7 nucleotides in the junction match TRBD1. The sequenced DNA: TGCAGCGTTGATAAAGGGGGCGCAGATACGCAGTATTTT. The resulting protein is CSVDKGGADTQYF.